Listed below are T cell receptor beta chains from one sample, sequenced in a study of cytomegalovirus exposure and HLA in healthy donors. TCRdb's copy holds only in-frame clones and misses some; the assay was immunoSEQ multiplex PCR. The sample lists about 190,000 clones; almost 80% were seen once. The sample consisted of PBMCs. The receptors come from a woman between 18 and 29 years old in good health and CMV-seronegative. CDR3s include the opening cysteine and the closing phenylalanine or tryptophan. The order of the fields is D gene, V gene, J gene, clone size, CDR3 DNA, CDR3 protein. D genes are given only for firm matches. Clone size, where shown, is once, few, many, or a class for clones that have expanded.

d_gene: TRBD1; v_gene: TRBV5-1; j_gene: TRBJ2-2; abundance: -; CDR3nt: TGCGCCAGCAGCCCCGGGACAGGGAACACCGGGGAGCTGTTTTTT; CDR3aa: CASSPGTGNTGELFF
d_gene: TRBD1; v_gene: TRBV2; j_gene: TRBJ2-7; abundance: few; CDR3nt: TGTGCCAGCAGATCCGGGACAGGGGCCTACGAGCAGTACTTC; CDR3aa: CASRSGTGAYEQYF
d_gene: TRBD1; v_gene: TRBV27; j_gene: TRBJ1-5; abundance: few; CDR3nt: TGTGCCAGCAGTCCGGGGGACAGGGGGCGCGGTCAGCCCCAGCATTTT; CDR3aa: CASSPGDRGRGQPQHF
d_gene: TRBD2; v_gene: TRBV9; j_gene: TRBJ2-3; abundance: -; CDR3nt: TGTGCCAGCAGCGTAGTGCTAGCGGGAGTCAAGGATACGCAGTATTTT; CDR3aa: CASSVVLAGVKDTQYF
d_gene: -; v_gene: TRBV19; j_gene: TRBJ2-2; abundance: -; CDR3nt: TGTGCCAGTAGAATAGAGGGAGGGAACACCGGGGAGCTGTTTTTT; CDR3aa: CASRIEGGNTGELFF
d_gene: TRBD1; v_gene: TRBV5-1; j_gene: TRBJ1-1; abundance: -; CDR3nt: TGCGCCAGCAGCGTAACTACAGGGGGCCGCACTGAAGCTTTCTTT; CDR3aa: CASSVTTGGRTEAFF
d_gene: TRBD1; v_gene: TRBV6-1; j_gene: TRBJ1-1; abundance: -; CDR3nt: TGTGCCAGCAGTCGGGACAGGGTGAGCACTGAAGCTTTCTTT; CDR3aa: CASSRDRVSTEAFF
d_gene: TRBD1; v_gene: TRBV6-1; j_gene: TRBJ2-3; abundance: -; CDR3nt: TGTGCCAGCAGTGAAGCAATTACAGGGGGCAGGGATACGCAGTATTTT; CDR3aa: CASSEAITGGRDTQYF
d_gene: TRBD1; v_gene: TRBV30; j_gene: TRBJ1-3; abundance: -; CDR3nt: TGTGCCTGGGACAGGGCCATCTCTGGAAACACCATATATTTT; CDR3aa: CAWDRAISGNTIYF
d_gene: TRBD1; v_gene: TRBV5-1; j_gene: TRBJ1-2; abundance: -; CDR3nt: TGCGCCAGCTACCTCGGGACAGCTATGGGGTACACCTTC; CDR3aa: CASYLGTAMGYTF
d_gene: -; v_gene: TRBV28; j_gene: TRBJ1-6; abundance: -; CDR3nt: TGTGCCAGCAGCCCCCCGGGTTCACCCCTCCACTTT; CDR3aa: CASSPPGSPLHF
d_gene: -; v_gene: TRBV19; j_gene: TRBJ1-1; abundance: -; CDR3nt: TGTGCCAGTAGTATTAATTCCCTGGGACATACTGAAGCTTTCTTT; CDR3aa: CASSINSLGHTEAFF
d_gene: TRBD1; v_gene: TRBV27; j_gene: TRBJ1-2; abundance: -; CDR3nt: TGTGCCAGCAGTTTACCGGGACAGTTCCCTATACCAGAAAACTATGGCTACACCTTC; CDR3aa: CASSLPGQFPIPENYGYTF
d_gene: TRBD2; v_gene: TRBV7-2; j_gene: TRBJ2-7; abundance: -; CDR3nt: TGTGCCAGCAGCTTAGAGGTAGCGGGGGCCCTCGAGCAGTACTTC; CDR3aa: CASSLEVAGALEQYF
d_gene: TRBD1; v_gene: TRBV11-2; j_gene: TRBJ2-5; abundance: -; CDR3nt: TGTGCCAGCAGCCGGGGCAGGGGGTCCGAGACCCAGTACTTC; CDR3aa: CASSRGRGSETQYF
d_gene: TRBD2; v_gene: TRBV7-8; j_gene: TRBJ2-1; abundance: -; CDR3nt: TGTGCCAGCAGCTTAAGTGGCGGGACTAGCGGGAGGAATGAGCAGTTCTTC; CDR3aa: CASSLSGGTSGRNEQFF
d_gene: TRBD1; v_gene: TRBV5-6; j_gene: TRBJ1-2; abundance: -; CDR3nt: TGTGCCAGCAGCTTTTTATCGGGACAGCCCGCTAACTATGGCTACACCTTC; CDR3aa: CASSFLSGQPANYGYTF
d_gene: TRBD2; v_gene: TRBV5-4; j_gene: TRBJ2-3; abundance: -; CDR3nt: TGTGCCAGCAGCTTGGGGGGCGGGAGTGCAGATACGCAGTATTTT; CDR3aa: CASSLGGGSADTQYF
d_gene: -; v_gene: TRBV19; j_gene: TRBJ1-6; abundance: -; CDR3nt: TGTGCCAGTAGTATAGATGTTCCTAGCTCCTATAATTCACCCCTCCACTTT; CDR3aa: CASSIDVPSSYNSPLHF
d_gene: TRBD1; v_gene: TRBV29-1; j_gene: TRBJ1-1; abundance: -; CDR3nt: TGCAGCGTTGGAACGACTTTGACAGGGGTTTCCACTGAAGCTTTCTTT; CDR3aa: CSVGTTLTGVSTEAFF